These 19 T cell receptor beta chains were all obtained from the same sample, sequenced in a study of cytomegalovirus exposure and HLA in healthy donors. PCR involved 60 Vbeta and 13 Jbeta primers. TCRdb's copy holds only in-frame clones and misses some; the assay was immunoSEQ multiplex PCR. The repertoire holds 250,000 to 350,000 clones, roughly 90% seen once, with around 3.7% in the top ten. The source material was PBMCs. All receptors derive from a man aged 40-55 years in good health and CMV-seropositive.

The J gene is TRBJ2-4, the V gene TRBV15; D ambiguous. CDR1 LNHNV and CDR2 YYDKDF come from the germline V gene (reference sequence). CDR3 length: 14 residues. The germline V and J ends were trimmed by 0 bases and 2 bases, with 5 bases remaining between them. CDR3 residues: CATSRDYSKNIQYF. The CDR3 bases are TGTGCCACCAGCAGAGATTATTCCAAAAACATTCAGTACTTC.

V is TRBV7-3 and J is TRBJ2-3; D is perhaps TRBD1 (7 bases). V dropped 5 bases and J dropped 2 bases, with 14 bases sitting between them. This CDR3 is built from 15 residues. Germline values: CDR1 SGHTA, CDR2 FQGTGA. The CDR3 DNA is TGTGCCAGCAGCGGTCAGGGGGGCTCCACAGATACGCAGTATTTT. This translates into CASSGQGGSTDTQYF.

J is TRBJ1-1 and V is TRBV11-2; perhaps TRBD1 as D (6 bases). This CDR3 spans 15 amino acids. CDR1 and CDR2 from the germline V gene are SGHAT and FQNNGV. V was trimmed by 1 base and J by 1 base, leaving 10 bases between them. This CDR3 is CASSLGWGQNTEAFF. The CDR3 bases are TGTGCCAGCAGCTTAGGATGGGGACAGAACACTGAAGCTTTCTTT. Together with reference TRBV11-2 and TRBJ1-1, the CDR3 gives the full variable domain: EAGVAQSPRYKIIEKRQSVAFWCNPISGHATLYWYQQILGQGPKLLIQFQNNGVVDDSQLPKDRFSAERLKGVDSTLKIQPAKLEDSAVYLCASSLGWGQNTEAFFGQGTRLTVV.

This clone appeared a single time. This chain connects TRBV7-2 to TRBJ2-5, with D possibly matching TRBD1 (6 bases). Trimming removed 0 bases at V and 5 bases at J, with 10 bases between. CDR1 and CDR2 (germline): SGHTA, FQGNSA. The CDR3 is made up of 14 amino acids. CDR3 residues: CASSLATGTETQYF. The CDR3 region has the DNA TGTGCCAGCAGCTTAGCCACAGGGACGGAGACCCAGTACTTC.

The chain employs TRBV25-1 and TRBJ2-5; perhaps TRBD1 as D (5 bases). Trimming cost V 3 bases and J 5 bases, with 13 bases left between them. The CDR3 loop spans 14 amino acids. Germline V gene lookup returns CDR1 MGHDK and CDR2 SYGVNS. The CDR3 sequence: CASSDKQGWETQYF. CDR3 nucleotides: TGTGCCAGCAGTGACAAGCAGGGTTGGGAGACCCAGTACTTC.

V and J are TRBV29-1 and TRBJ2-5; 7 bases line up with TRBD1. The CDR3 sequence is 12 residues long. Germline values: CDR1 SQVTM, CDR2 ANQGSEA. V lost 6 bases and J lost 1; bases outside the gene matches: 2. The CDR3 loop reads CSVRTGQETQYF. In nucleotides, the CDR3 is TGCAGCGTCCGGACAGGCCAAGAGACCCAGTACTTC.

CDR3 residues: CASRPGLAGSYNEQFF. In DNA, the CDR3 is TGTGCCAGCAGACCCGGACTAGCGGGAAGTTACAATGAGCAGTTCTTC. This chain links TRBV27 with TRBJ2-1, with TRBD2 matching over 12 bases. The CDR3 spans 16 residues. V was pared by 6 bases and J by 4 bases, with 7 bases of the junction left unmatched. The germline V gene has CDR1 MNHEY and CDR2 SMNVEV (reference sequence).

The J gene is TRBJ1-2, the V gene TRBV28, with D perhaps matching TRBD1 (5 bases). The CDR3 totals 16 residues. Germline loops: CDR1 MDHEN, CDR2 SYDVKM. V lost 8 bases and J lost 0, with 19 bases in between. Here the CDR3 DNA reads TGTGCCAGCCTGACTCGAAGGGGCGGGGCTAACTATGGCTACACCTTC. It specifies CASLTRRGGANYGYTF.

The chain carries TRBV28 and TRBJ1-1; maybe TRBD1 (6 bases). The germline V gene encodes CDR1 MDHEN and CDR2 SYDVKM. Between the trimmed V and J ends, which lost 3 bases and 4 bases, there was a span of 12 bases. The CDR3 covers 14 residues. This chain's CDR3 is CASSLGGRPTEAFF. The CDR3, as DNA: TGTGCCAGCAGTTTGGGGGGGCGCCCCACTGAAGCTTTCTTT. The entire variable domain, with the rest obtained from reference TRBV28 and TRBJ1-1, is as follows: DVKVTQSSRYLVKRTGEKVFLECVQDMDHENMFWYRQDPGLGLRLIYFSYDVKMKEKGDIPEGYSVSREKKERFSLILESASTNQTSMYLCASSLGGRPTEAFFGQGTRLTVV.

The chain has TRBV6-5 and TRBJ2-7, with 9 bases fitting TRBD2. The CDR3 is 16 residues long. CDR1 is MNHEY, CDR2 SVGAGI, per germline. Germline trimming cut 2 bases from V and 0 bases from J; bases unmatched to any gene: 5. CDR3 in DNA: TGTGCCAGCAGTTACCCGACTAGCGGAAGCTCCTACGAGCAGTACTTC. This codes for CASSYPTSGSSYEQYF.

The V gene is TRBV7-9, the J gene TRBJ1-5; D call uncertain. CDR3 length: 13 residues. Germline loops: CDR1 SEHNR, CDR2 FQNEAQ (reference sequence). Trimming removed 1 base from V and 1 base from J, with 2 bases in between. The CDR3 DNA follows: TGTGCCAGCAGCTTAGTAAGCAATCAGCCCCAGCATTTT. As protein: CASSLVSNQPQHF.

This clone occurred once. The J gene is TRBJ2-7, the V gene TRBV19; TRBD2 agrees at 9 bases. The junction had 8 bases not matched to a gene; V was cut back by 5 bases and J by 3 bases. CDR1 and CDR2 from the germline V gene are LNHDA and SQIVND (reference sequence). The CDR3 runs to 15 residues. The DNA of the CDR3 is TGTGCCAGTAGTGTCTTTAGCGGGAGTTTCTACGAGCAGTACTTC. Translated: CASSVFSGSFYEQYF.

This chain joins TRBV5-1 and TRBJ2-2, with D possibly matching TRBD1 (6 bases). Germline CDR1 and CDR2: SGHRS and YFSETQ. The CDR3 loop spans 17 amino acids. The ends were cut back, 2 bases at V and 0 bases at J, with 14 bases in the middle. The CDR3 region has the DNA TGCGCCAGCAGCTTTTTCCTAGGGACAACGAACACCGGGGAGCTGTTTTTT. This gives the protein CASSFFLGTTNTGELFF.

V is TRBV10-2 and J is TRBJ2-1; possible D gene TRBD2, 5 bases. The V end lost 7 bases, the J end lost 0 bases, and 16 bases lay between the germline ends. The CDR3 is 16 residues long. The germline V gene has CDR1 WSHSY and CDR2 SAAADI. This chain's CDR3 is CASTSISVSSYNEQFF. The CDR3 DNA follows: TGCGCCAGCACCTCCATTAGCGTGAGCTCCTACAATGAGCAGTTCTTC.

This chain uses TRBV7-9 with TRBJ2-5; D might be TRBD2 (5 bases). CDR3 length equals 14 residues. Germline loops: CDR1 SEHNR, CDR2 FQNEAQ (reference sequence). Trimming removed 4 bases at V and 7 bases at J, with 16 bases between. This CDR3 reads CASSSPFSVGTQYF. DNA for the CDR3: TGTGCCAGCAGCTCCCCTTTTAGCGTCGGGACCCAGTACTTC.

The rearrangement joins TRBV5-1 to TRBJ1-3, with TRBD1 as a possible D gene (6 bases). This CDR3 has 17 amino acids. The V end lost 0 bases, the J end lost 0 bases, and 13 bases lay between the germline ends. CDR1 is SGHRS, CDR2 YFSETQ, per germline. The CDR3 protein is CASSLDRGGGSGNTIYF. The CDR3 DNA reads TGCGCCAGCAGCTTGGATAGAGGGGGTGGCTCTGGAAACACCATATATTTT.

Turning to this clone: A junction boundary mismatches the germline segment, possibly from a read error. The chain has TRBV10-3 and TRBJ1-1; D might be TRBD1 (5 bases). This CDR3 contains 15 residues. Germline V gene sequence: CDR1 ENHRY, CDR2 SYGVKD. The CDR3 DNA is TGTGCCATCAATGAGTCCCCAGGGTCGAACACTGAAGCTTTCTTT. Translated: CAINESPGSNTEAFF.

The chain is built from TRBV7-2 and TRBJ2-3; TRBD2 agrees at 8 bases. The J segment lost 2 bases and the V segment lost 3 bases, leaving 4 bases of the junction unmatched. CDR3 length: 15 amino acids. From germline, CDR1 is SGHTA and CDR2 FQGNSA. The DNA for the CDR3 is TGTGCCAGCAGCTTGATTAGCGGGGTCACAGATACGCAGTATTTT. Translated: CASSLISGVTDTQYF.

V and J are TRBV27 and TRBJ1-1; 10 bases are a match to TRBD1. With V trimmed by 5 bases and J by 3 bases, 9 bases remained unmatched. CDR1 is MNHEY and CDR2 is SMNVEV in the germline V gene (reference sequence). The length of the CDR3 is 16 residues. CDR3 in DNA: TGTGCCAGCAGTAAGATCCGGGACAGGGGTGACACTGAAGCTTTCTTT. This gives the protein CASSKIRDRGDTEAFF.